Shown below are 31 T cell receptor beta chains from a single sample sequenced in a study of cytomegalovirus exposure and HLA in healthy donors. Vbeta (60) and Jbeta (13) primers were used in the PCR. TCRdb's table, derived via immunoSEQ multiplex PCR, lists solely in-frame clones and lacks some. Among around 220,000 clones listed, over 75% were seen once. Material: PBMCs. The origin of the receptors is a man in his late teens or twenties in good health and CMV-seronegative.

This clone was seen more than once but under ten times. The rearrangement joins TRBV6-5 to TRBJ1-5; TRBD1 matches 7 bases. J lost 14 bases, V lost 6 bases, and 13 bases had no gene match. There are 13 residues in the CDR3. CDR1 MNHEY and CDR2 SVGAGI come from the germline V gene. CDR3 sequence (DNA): TGTGCCAGCAGACTATCCCAGGGGGGCCACGAGCATTTT. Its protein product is CASRLSQGGHEHF.

This CDR3 reads CASSQRQQNTEAFF. The CDR3 region has the DNA TGTGCCAGTAGTCAACGACAGCAGAACACTGAAGCTTTCTTT. This chain connects TRBV19 to TRBJ1-1, with a tentative D call TRBD1 (5 bases). The germline V gene encodes CDR1 LNHDA and CDR2 SQIVND (reference sequence). V lost 5 bases, J lost 1 base, and 11 bases lay in between. There are 14 residues in the CDR3.

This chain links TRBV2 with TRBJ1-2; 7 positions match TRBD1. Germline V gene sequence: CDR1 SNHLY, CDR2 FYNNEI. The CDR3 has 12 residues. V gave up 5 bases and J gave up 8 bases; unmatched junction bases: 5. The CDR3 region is CASSRQGEGYTF. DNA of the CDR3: TGTGCCAGCAGTCGCCAGGGGGAGGGCTACACCTTC.

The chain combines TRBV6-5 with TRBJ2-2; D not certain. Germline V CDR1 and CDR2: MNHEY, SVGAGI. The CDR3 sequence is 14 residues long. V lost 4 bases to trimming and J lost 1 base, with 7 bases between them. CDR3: CASSLGGNTGELFF. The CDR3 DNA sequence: TGTGCCAGCAGTTTAGGCGGGAACACCGGGGAGCTGTTTTTT.

Here the CDR3 reads CSASNPDTQYF. DNA of the CDR3: TGCAGTGCTAGTAATCCAGATACGCAGTATTTT. V usage is TRBV20-1 and J usage is TRBJ2-3; D gene ambiguous. The CDR3 has 11 amino acids. V shed 3 bases and J shed 4 bases, with 5 bases lying between them. Germline V lookup: CDR1 DFQATT, CDR2 SNEGSKA (reference sequence).

The CDR3: CASSLDDGQPQHF. The CDR3 DNA is TGTGCCAGCAGCTTAGACGATGGGCAACCCCAGCATTTT. V usage is TRBV7-9 and J usage is TRBJ1-5; D uncertain. The ends were cut back, 1 base at V and 10 bases at J, with 11 bases in the middle. This CDR3 spans 13 amino acids. Germline V CDR1 and CDR2: SEHNR, FQNEAQ (reference sequence).

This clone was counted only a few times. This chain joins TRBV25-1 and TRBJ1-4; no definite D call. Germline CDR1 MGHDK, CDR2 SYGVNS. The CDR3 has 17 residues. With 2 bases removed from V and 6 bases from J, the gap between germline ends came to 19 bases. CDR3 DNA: TGTGCCAGCAGTGAACCCCCAGGACGTACGGAGGATGAAAAACTGTTTTTT. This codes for CASSEPPGRTEDEKLFF.

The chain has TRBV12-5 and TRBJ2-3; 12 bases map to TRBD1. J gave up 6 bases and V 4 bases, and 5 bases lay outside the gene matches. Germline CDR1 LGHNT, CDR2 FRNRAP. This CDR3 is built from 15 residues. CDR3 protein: CASGSGTGGIDTQYF. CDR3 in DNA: TGTGCTAGTGGTTCTGGGACAGGGGGCATCGATACGCAGTATTTT.

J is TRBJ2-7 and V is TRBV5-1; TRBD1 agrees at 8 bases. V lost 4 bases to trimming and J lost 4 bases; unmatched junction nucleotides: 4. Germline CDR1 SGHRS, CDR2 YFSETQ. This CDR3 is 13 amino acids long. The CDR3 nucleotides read TGCGCCAGCAGCAACCAGGGGGCTTACGAGCAGTACTTC. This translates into CASSNQGAYEQYF.

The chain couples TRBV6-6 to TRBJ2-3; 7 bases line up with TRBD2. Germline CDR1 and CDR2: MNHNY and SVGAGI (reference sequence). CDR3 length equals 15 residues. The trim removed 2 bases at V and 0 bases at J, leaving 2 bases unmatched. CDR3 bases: TGTGCCAGCAGTTACACACTAGCGAGCACAGATACGCAGTATTTT. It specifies CASSYTLASTDTQYF.

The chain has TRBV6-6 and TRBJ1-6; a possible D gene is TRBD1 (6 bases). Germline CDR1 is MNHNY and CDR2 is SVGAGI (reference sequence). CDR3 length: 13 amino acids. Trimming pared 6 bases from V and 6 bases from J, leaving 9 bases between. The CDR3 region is CASSLQGNSPLHF. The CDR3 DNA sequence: TGTGCCAGCAGCCTACAGGGTAATTCACCCCTCCACTTT.

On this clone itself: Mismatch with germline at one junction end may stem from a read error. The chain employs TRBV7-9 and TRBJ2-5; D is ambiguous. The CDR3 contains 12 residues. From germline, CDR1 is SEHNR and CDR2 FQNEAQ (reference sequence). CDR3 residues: CSSSSLGETQYF. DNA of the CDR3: TGTTCCAGCAGCTCCCTCGGGGAGACCCAGTACTTC.

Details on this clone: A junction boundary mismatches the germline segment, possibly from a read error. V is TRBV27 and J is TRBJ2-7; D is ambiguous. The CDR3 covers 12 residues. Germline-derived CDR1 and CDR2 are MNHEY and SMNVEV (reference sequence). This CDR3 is CASSLGEANPCF. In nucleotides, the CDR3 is TGTGCCAGCAGCCTTGGTGAGGCGAACCCCTGCTTC.

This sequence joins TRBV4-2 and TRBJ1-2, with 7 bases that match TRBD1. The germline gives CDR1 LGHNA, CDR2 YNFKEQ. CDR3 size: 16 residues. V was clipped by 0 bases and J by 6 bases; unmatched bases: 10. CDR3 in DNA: TGTGCCAGCAGCCAAGAAAGGGGGCGTTCGCTCGATGGCTACACCTTC. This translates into CASSQERGRSLDGYTF.

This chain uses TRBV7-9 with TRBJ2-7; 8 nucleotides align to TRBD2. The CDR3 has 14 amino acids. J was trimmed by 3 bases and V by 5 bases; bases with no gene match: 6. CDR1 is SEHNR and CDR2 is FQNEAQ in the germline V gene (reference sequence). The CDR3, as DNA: TGTGCCAGCAGCCAAGTAGCGGGGTACTACGAGCAGTACTTC. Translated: CASSQVAGYYEQYF.

The CDR3, as DNA: TGCGCCAGCGCGGACACCAGGCAAGAGACCCAGTACTTC. Translated, it gives CASADTRQETQYF. The chain employs TRBV5-1 and TRBJ2-5, with D perhaps matching TRBD1 (5 bases). The CDR3 runs to 13 residues. CDR1 and CDR2 from the germline V gene are SGHRS and YFSETQ. The ends were cut back, 7 bases at V and 2 bases at J, with 12 bases in the middle. Full variable domain (rest looked up from reference TRBV5-1 and TRBJ2-5): KAGVTQTPRYLIKTRGQQVTLSCSPISGHRSVSWYQQTPGQGLQFLFEYFSETQRNKGNFPGRFSGRQFSNSRSEMNVSTLELGDSALYLCASADTRQETQYFGPGTRLLVL.

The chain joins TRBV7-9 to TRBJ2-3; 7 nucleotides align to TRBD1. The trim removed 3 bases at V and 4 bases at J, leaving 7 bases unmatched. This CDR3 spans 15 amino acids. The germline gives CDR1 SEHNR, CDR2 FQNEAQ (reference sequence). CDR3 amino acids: CASSFSGTASDTQYF. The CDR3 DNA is TGTGCCAGCAGCTTTTCCGGGACAGCATCAGATACGCAGTATTTT.

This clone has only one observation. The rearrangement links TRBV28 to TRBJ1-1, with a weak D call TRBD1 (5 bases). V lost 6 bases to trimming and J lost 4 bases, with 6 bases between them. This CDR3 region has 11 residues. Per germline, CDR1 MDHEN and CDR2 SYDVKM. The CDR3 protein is CASRGPTEAFF. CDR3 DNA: TGTGCCAGCAGGGGGCCCACTGAAGCTTTCTTT.

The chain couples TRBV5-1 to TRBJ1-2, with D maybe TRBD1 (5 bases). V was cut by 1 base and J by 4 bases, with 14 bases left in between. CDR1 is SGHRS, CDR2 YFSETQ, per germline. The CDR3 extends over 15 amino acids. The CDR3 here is CASSLQPTEIYGYTF. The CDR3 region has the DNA TGCGCCAGCAGCTTGCAGCCGACAGAAATCTATGGCTACACCTTC.

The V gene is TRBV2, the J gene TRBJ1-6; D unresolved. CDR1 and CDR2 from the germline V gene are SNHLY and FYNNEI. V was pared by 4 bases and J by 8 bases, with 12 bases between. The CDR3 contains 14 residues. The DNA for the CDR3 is TGTGCCAGCAGTGTAAGGGAGTGGGATTCACCCCTCCACTTT. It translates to CASSVREWDSPLHF.

The CDR3 DNA reads as TGTGCCAGCAGCTCATGGAGTCCTGGCCGAAATGAGCAGTTCTTC. It is translated as CASSSWSPGRNEQFF. This chain joins TRBV7-2 and TRBJ2-1, with no clear D. With 4 bases removed from V and 7 bases from J, the gap between germline ends came to 17 bases. The CDR3 consists of 15 residues. From germline, CDR1 is SGHTA and CDR2 FQGNSA.

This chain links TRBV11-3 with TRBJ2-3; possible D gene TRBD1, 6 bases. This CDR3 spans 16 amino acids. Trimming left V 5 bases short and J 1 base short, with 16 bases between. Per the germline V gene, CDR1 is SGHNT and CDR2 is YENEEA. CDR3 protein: CASSPLQGPRTDTQYF. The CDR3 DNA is TGTGCCAGCAGCCCCCTGCAGGGGCCTCGCACAGATACGCAGTATTTT.

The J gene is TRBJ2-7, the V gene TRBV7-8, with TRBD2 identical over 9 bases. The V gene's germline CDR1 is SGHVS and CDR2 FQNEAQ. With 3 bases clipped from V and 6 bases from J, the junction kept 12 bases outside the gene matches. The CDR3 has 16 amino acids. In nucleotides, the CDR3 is TGTGCCAGCAGCTTTTTATCTCTAGCGGGACTTGTCGAGCAGTACTTC. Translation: CASSFLSLAGLVEQYF.

The CDR3: CASSFSGDIPSKNIQYF. The CDR3 DNA follows: TGTGCCAGCAGCTTTTCAGGGGACATACCCTCCAAAAACATTCAGTACTTC. The chain couples TRBV13 to TRBJ2-4; maybe TRBD1 (6 bases). This CDR3 region has 17 residues. Trimming removed 3 bases from V and 2 bases from J, with 17 bases in between. Germline loops: CDR1 PRHDT, CDR2 FYEKMQ (reference sequence).

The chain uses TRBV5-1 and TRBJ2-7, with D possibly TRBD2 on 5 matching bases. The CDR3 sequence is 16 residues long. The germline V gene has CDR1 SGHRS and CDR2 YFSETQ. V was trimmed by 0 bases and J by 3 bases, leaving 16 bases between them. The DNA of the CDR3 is TGCGCCAGCAGCTTGGCCGGTACAGACCGGGGCTACGAGCAGTACTTC. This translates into CASSLAGTDRGYEQYF.

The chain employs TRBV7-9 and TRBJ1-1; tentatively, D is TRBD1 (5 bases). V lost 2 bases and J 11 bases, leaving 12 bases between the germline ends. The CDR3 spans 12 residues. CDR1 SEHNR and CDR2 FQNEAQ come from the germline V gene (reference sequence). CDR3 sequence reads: CASSLFQGLAFF. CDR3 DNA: TGTGCCAGCAGCTTATTTCAGGGTTTGGCTTTCTTT.

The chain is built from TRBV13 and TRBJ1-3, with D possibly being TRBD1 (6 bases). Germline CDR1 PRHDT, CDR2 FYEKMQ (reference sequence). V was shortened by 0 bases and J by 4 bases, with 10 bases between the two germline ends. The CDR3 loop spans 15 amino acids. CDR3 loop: CASSLGQGVGNTIYF. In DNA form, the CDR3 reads TGTGCCAGCAGCTTAGGACAGGGAGTGGGAAACACCATATATTTT.

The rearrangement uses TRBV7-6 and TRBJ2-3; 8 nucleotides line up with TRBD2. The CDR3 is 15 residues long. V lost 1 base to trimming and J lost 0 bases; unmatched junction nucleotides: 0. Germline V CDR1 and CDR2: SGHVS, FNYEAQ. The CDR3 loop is CASSLVAGSTDTQYF. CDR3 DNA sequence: TGTGCCAGCAGCTTAGTAGCGGGGAGCACAGATACGCAGTATTTT. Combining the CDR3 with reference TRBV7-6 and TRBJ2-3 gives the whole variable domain GAGVSQSPRYKVTKRGQDVALRCDPISGHVSLYWYRQALGQGPEFLTYFNYEAQQDKSGLPNDRFSAERPEGSISTLTIQRTEQRDSAMYRCASSLVAGSTDTQYFGPGTRLTVL.

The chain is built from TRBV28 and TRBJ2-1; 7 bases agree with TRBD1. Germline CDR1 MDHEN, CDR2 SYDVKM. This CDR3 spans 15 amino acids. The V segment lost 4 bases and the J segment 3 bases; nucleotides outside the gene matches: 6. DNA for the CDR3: TGTGCCAGCAGTTCCACAGGGGTCCACTACAATGAGCAGTTCTTC. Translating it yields CASSSTGVHYNEQFF.

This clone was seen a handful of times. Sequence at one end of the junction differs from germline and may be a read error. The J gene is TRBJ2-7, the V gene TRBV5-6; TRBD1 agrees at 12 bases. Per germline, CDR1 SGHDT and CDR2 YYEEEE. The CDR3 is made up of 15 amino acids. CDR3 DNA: TGTGCCAGCAGCGGGGCGGGACAGGGGGCTCCCTTCGGGGGGTTC. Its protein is CASSGAGQGAPFGGF. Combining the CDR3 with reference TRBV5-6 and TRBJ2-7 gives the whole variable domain DAGVTQSPTHLIKTRGQQVTLRCSPKSGHDTVSWYQQALGQGPQFIFQYYEEEERQRGNFPDRFSGHQFPNYSSELNVNALLLGDSALYLCASSGAGQGAPFGGFGPGTRLTVT.

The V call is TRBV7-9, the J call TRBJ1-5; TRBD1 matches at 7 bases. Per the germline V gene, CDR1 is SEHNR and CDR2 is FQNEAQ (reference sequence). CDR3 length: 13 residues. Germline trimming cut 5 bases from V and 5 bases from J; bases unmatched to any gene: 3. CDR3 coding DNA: TGTGCCAGCAGCACGCAGGGGGATCAGCCCCAGCATTTT. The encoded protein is CASSTQGDQPQHF.